This entry concerns a single T cell receptor (beta chain). These data belong to a study of shared clonotypes between healthy human individuals. Measured with immunoSEQ multiplex PCR; TCRdb has only the in-frame clones, and not every one. Of roughly 1,000,000 clones listed, 70% to 80% are singletons. Germline CDR1 and CDR2: MDHEN and SYDVKM. The CDR3 spans 14 residues. The germline V and J ends were trimmed by 5 bases and 4 bases, with 13 bases remaining between them. Material: memory CD4+ T cells from PBMCs. The subset: CD45RA-negative fraction. This receptor was identified in a man aged 18 to 29 in good health. Some clones in this sample may be carry-over from other donors' samples. V gene TRBV28 combines with J gene TRBJ2-3, with D uncertain. DNA of the CDR3: TGTGCCAGCAGTCCAAGGTCTGGGGCAGATACGCAGTATTTT. This gives the protein CASSPRSGADTQYF.